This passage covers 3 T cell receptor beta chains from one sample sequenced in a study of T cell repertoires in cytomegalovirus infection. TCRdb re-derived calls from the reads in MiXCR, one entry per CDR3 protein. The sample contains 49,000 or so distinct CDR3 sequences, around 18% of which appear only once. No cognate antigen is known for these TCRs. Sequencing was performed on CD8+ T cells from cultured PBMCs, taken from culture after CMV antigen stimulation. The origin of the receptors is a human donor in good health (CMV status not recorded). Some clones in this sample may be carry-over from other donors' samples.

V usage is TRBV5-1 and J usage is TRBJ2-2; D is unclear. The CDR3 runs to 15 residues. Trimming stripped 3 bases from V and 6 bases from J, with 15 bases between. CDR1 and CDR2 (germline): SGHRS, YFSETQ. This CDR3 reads CASSSTTSPAGELFF. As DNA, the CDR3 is TGCGCCAGCAGCTCTACGACTTCCCCCGCCGGGGAGCTGTTTTTT.

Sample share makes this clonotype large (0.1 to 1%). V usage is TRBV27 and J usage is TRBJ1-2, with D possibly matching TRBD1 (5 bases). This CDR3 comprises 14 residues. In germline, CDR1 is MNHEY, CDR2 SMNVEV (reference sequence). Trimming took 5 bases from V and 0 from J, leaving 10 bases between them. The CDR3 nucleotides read TGTGCCAGCAGTACTCAGGGTGCTAACTATGGCTACACCTTC. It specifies CASSTQGANYGYTF.

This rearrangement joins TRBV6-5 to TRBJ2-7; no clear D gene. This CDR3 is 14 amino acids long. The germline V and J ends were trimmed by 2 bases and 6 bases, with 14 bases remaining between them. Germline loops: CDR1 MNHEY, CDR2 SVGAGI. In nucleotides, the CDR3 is TGTGCCAGCAGTTACGGGGAAAACCCCCTCGAGCAGTACTTC. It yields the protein CASSYGENPLEQYF.